This is a list of T cell receptor beta chains from one sample in a study of T cell repertoires in cytomegalovirus infection. A single record per CDR3 protein comes from TCRdb applying MiXCR to the reads. This sample has approximately 700,000 distinct CDR3 sequences; approximately 40% occur once, and the top ten carry about 2.8%. The sample consisted of PBMCs. The receptors shown here come from a human donor in good health (CMV status not recorded). Some clones in this sample may be carry-over from other donors' samples. CDR3s leave out the opening cysteine and the closing phenylalanine or tryptophan. For some rows the clone size is stated as once, few or many, or as a class when expanded; others skip it.

v_gene: TRBV12-3/TRBV12-4; len: 12; j_gene: TRBJ1-4; abundance: few; CDR3aa: ASSLSGTGEKLF
v_gene: TRBV20-1; len: 14; j_gene: TRBJ1-6; abundance: -; CDR3aa: SASFGSQAYNSPLH
v_gene: TRBV7-9; len: 14; j_gene: TRBJ1-6; abundance: -; CDR3aa: ASSLVKTGDNSPLH
v_gene: TRBV2; len: 15; j_gene: TRBJ1-3; abundance: -; CDR3aa: ASSAIVLGGTGNTIY
v_gene: TRBV7-9; len: 12; j_gene: TRBJ2-5; abundance: few; CDR3aa: ASSPSPVQETQY
v_gene: TRBV20-1; len: 10; j_gene: TRBJ1-1; abundance: -; CDR3aa: SARTGRPEAF
v_gene: TRBV29-1; len: 11; j_gene: TRBJ2-4; abundance: -; CDR3aa: SVEGHDKNIQY
v_gene: TRBV6-6; len: 15; j_gene: TRBJ1-5; abundance: once; CDR3aa: ARTLPPGGSSNQPQH
v_gene: TRBV20-1; len: 12; j_gene: TRBJ2-7; abundance: few; CDR3aa: SGSGEIRAYEQY
v_gene: TRBV7-9; len: 16; j_gene: TRBJ1-6; abundance: few; CDR3aa: ASSPPLSGQGPNSPLH